This T cell receptor beta chain appears in the sequencing data of a study of patients and donors after allogeneic stem cell transplantation (dated by TCRdb to the early 2020s). Library creation used RT-PCR. TCRdb names NextSeq 550 as the instrument used. Using fastp trimming at Q25 and MiXCR clonotype assembly, TCRdb reanalyzed the public sequencing data and kept in-frame beta chains. Every distinct CDR3 protein forms one entry, paired with its most common genes and DNA. A total of about a million distinct CDR3 sequences appear in this sample, about 20% of them only once. Jointly, the top ten make up around 6% of the sample. As encoded in the germline V gene, CDR1 is SGHDT while CDR2 is YYEEEE. V is cut by 4 bases and J by 8 bases, and the space between the germline ends is 12 bases. The CDR3 starts with the cysteine, ends with the phenylalanine, and has 12 residues. Of the read, only the CDR3 DNA is kept; its 36 bases are in frame from base 1.

This clonotype was seen repeatedly, ten times or more. Its antigen specificity is not known. The sample holds no much larger clone one base away, and base qualities are not on file. The sequenced material came from blood, either unsorted or a sorted T cell fraction (not recorded which). The sequence was obtained from a human donor who was either an allogeneic HSCT recipient or a stem cell or donor lymphocyte infusion donor (not recorded which). It is not recorded whose cells these are; they may come from a transplant donor. The sequence joins TRBV5-6 to TRBJ1-1; matching of 5 bases hints at TRBD1 as the D gene. The DNA sequence is TGTGCCAGCAGCCGGTTAGGGGAGGAAGCTTTCTTT. Translated, it reads CASSRLGEEAFF.